Below are 28 T cell receptor beta chains sequenced from a single sample in a study of beta chain features in type 1 diabetes. Reverse transcribing all isolated RNA meant expressed TCRB transcripts were sequenced. Method: immunoSEQ multiplex PCR; TCRdb's copy keeps in-frame clones and lacks some. The table shows over 700,000 clones, with about a sixth occurring only once. The specimen was naive CD4+ T cells from blood. The receptor source for this set is a woman aged 18-30 years in good health.

V gene TRBV18 combines with J gene TRBJ1-1; D gene unclear. Germline lookup yields CDR1 KGHSH and CDR2 LQKENI. V lost 2 bases to trimming and J lost 1 base, with 20 bases between them. The CDR3 sequence is 18 residues long. As DNA, the CDR3 is TGTGCCAGCTCACCAAGAGAACCGACGTCGTGGACGAACACTGAAGCTTTCTTT. The encoded protein is CASSPREPTSWTNTEAFF.

This clone has a handful of counts. This chain uses TRBV7-2 with TRBJ2-7, with 10 bases lining up with TRBD1. Germline V lookup: CDR1 SGHTA, CDR2 FQGNSA. The CDR3 contains 14 residues. V was clipped by 5 bases and J by 6 bases; unmatched bases: 7. The CDR3 protein is CASSHGTGALEQYF. The CDR3 region has the DNA TGTGCCAGCAGCCATGGGACAGGGGCTCTCGAGCAGTACTTC. The entire variable domain, with the rest obtained from reference TRBV7-2 and TRBJ2-7, is as follows: GAGVSQSPSNKVTEKGKDVELRCDPISGHTALYWYRQSLGQGLEFLIYFQGNSAPDKSGLPSDRFSAERTGGSVSTLTIQRTQQEDSAVYLCASSHGTGALEQYFGPGTRLTVT.

The V gene is TRBV28, the J gene TRBJ2-7, with a possible D match to TRBD2 (5 bases). Germline V lookup: CDR1 MDHEN, CDR2 SYDVKM. The CDR3 contains 14 residues. V shed 5 bases and J shed 6 bases, with 17 bases lying between them. CDR3 sequence: CASSLRADLGEQYF. CDR3 DNA: TGTGCCAGCAGTCTCCGAGCGGACCTCGGCGAGCAGTACTTC.

This sequence joins TRBV21-1 and TRBJ1-1; no check of the table's D call, TRBD1, against the DNA was made. TRBV21-1 is recorded as a pseudogene. This CDR3 is 11 amino acids long. The CDR3 loop is CASKGQGLAFF. The DNA for the CDR3 is TGTGCCAGCAAGGGACAGGGTCTAGCTTTCTTT.

This chain joins TRBV6-5 and TRBJ2-7; the D gene is possibly TRBD2 (5 bases). The CDR3 has 15 residues. Trimming shortened V by 7 bases and J by 0 bases, and 16 bases separated the two germline ends. Germline CDR1 is MNHEY and CDR2 is SVGAGI. The CDR3 reads CASKDSATSSYEQYF. The CDR3 DNA reads TGTGCCAGCAAGGATAGCGCGACAAGCTCCTACGAGCAGTACTTC.

The rearrangement links TRBV7-3 to TRBJ2-7; TRBD2 matches 8 bases. The length of the CDR3 is 15 residues. Germline V gene data show CDR1 as SGHTA and CDR2 as FQGTGA. V dropped 5 bases and J dropped 6; count of bases not matched to a gene: 12. Here the CDR3 DNA reads TGTGCCAGCAGCACGCCGGGACTAGATCGTGGCGAGCAGTACTTC. Encoded protein: CASSTPGLDRGEQYF.

The V and J genes are TRBV7-8 and TRBJ2-5; either TRBD1 or TRBD2 may fit D (5 bases each). The length of the CDR3 is 14 residues. V dropped 1 base and J dropped 7 bases, with 13 bases sitting between them. The germline V gene has CDR1 SGHVS and CDR2 FQNEAQ. CDR3 sequence reads: CASSLEGPRGTQYF. The DNA for the CDR3 is TGTGCCAGCAGCTTAGAGGGACCTCGCGGGACCCAGTACTTC.

V usage is TRBV6-1 and J usage is TRBJ2-5; D ambiguous. Near its end, the DNA agrees better with TRBJ2-7, so the J call may be wrong. CDR3 length: 13 residues. Germline CDR1 MNHNS, CDR2 SASEGT. The CDR3, as DNA: TGTGCCAGCAGTGAAGGGCCAGTCTACGAGCAGTACTTC. Protein product: CASSEGPVYEQYF.

This clone showed up just a few times. The rearrangement links TRBV10-3 to TRBJ1-1, with TRBD1 matching 8 bases. Germline V gives CDR1 ENHRY, CDR2 SYGVKD. CDR3 length: 15 residues. V shed 4 bases and J 7 bases; nucleotides not matched to a gene: 11. The CDR3 loop is CAISGVSGQGGEAFF. CDR3 DNA: TGTGCCATCAGTGGGGTTTCCGGACAGGGAGGTGAAGCTTTCTTT.

In regard to this clone: Distinct nucleotide sequences in the sample also encode this CDR3. The V and J genes are TRBV7-2 and TRBJ2-2, with D possibly TRBD1 on 5 matching bases. This CDR3 comprises 13 residues. V was trimmed by 2 bases and J by 4 bases, leaving 5 bases between them. In germline, CDR1 is SGHTA, CDR2 FQGNSA. The CDR3 reads CASSLQGTGELFF. The DNA of the CDR3 is TGTGCCAGCAGCTTACAGGGCACCGGGGAGCTGTTTTTT.

This clone has a handful of counts. The chain combines TRBV28 with TRBJ2-7; D may be TRBD2 (6 bases). The germline V and J ends were trimmed by 6 bases and 1 base, with 13 bases remaining between them. Germline V CDR1 and CDR2: MDHEN, SYDVKM. The CDR3 sequence is 14 residues long. In nucleotides, the CDR3 is TGTGCCAGCAGGGGGGGACTTTCATCCTACGAGCAGTACTTC. Its protein product is CASRGGLSSYEQYF. The variable domain in full, completed from reference TRBV28 and TRBJ2-7, reads DVKVTQSSRYLVKRTGEKVFLECVQDMDHENMFWYRQDPGLGLRLIYFSYDVKMKEKGDIPEGYSVSREKKERFSLILESASTNQTSMYLCASRGGLSSYEQYFGPGTRLTVT.

The CDR3 sequence: CATSRTSGTPTDTQYF. CDR3 nucleotide sequence: TGTGCCACCAGCAGAACTAGCGGGACCCCCACAGATACGCAGTATTTT. The chain has TRBV15 and TRBJ2-3; 10 bases match TRBD2. V was clipped by 2 bases and J by 2 bases; unmatched bases: 4. The CDR3 spans 16 residues. Looked up from germline, CDR1 is LNHNV and CDR2 is YYDKDF (reference sequence).

This chain uses TRBV11-2 with TRBJ2-7; a possible D gene is TRBD2 (6 bases). The CDR3 is made up of 12 amino acids. The germline V gene has CDR1 SGHAT and CDR2 FQNNGV. Trimming removed 1 base from V and 5 bases from J, with 6 bases in between. Here the CDR3 DNA reads TGTGCCAGCAGCTTAGGCGGGAACGAGCAGTACTTC. Residues: CASSLGGNEQYF. The full variable domain, completed using reference TRBV11-2 and TRBJ2-7, is EAGVAQSPRYKIIEKRQSVAFWCNPISGHATLYWYQQILGQGPKLLIQFQNNGVVDDSQLPKDRFSAERLKGVDSTLKIQPAKLEDSAVYLCASSLGGNEQYFGPGTRLTVT.

Notes on this clone: Germline and junction disagree at one end, which may indicate a read error. The CDR3 DNA follows: TGTGCCACCAGCCGAGACAGGGAATTTAATGAAAAACTGTTTTTT. This codes for CATSRDREFNEKLFF. The V call is TRBV15, the J call TRBJ1-4, with TRBD1 matching 7 bases. This CDR3 has 15 amino acids. Germline CDR1 LNHNV, CDR2 YYDKDF (reference sequence).

This clone came up a few times. The V gene is TRBV28, the J gene TRBJ2-3, with 13 bases identical to TRBD2. Germline V gene lookup returns CDR1 MDHEN and CDR2 SYDVKM. The CDR3 extends over 15 amino acids. Trimming at V came to 6 bases and at J to 7 bases, leaving 7 bases not matched to a gene. The CDR3 DNA follows: TGTGCCAGCAGCAGGACTAGCGGGAGATCCTATACGCAGTATTTT. Its protein is CASSRTSGRSYTQYF.

This clone has only a few counts. The chain carries TRBV9 and TRBJ2-1; 9 positions match TRBD1. The CDR3 length is 15 residues. The trim removed 3 bases at V and 10 bases at J, leaving 11 bases unmatched. The germline V gene encodes CDR1 SGDLS and CDR2 YYNGEE. The CDR3 DNA sequence: TGTGCCAGCAGCGCAGTCGCGGGACAGGGTTCAGAGCAGTTCTTC. It codes for CASSAVAGQGSEQFF.

The CDR3 here is CASSDRSTYHAVDTQYF. CDR3 DNA sequence: TGTGCCAGTAGTGACAGGAGTACATACCACGCGGTGGATACGCAGTATTTT. This chain links TRBV19 with TRBJ2-3; possible D gene TRBD1, 6 bases. This CDR3 region has 17 residues. The germline V gene encodes CDR1 LNHDA and CDR2 SQIVND (reference sequence). Trimming removed 5 bases at V and 6 bases at J, with 24 bases between. The variable domain in full, completed from reference TRBV19 and TRBJ2-3, reads DGGITQSPKYLFRKEGQNVTLSCEQNLNHDAMYWYRQDPGQGLRLIYYSQIVNDFQKGDIAEGYSVSREKKESFPLTVTSAQKNPTAFYLCASSDRSTYHAVDTQYFGPGTRLTVL.

V gene TRBV5-4 combines with J gene TRBJ1-1; D may be TRBD1 (5 bases). The CDR3 runs 15 residues. Germline lookup yields CDR1 SGHNT and CDR2 YYREEE (reference sequence). V was shortened by 0 bases and J by 1 base, with 10 bases between the two germline ends. CDR3 nucleotide sequence: TGTGCCAGCAGCTTGGTAGGACAACCGAACACTGAAGCTTTCTTT. Translating it yields CASSLVGQPNTEAFF.

The chain combines TRBV29-1 with TRBJ2-1; D unresolved. Trimming stripped 0 bases from V and 7 bases from J, with 16 bases between. The CDR3 extends over 15 amino acids. The germline gives CDR1 SQVTM, CDR2 ANQGSEA. The CDR3 DNA sequence: TGCAGCGTTGAAGATCTGAGCACGCTGGGGAATGAGCAGTTCTTC. It translates to CSVEDLSTLGNEQFF.

This clone was counted between two and nine times. J is TRBJ2-3 and V is TRBV5-1; TRBD2 matches 11 bases. The CDR3 extends over 20 amino acids. Germline-derived CDR1 and CDR2 are SGHRS and YFSETQ. Trimming cost V 5 bases and J 3 bases; bases outside gene matches: 20. For the CDR3, the DNA is TGCGCCAGCAGTGCCTCCGGGACTAGCGGTCGGAGTTTGGGTACAGATACGCAGTATTTT. Its protein is CASSASGTSGRSLGTDTQYF.

The chain joins TRBV21-1 to TRBJ2-7; the table's D call TRBD2 went unverified against the DNA. TRBV21-1 is noted as a pseudogene. The CDR3 extends over 21 amino acids. The CDR3 DNA reads TGTGCCAGCAGCAAAGCGCTTTATCGGACTAGCGGGAGTATTCGGGGCTACGAGCAGTACTTC. Encoded protein: CASSKALYRTSGSIRGYEQYF.

The rearrangement joins TRBV7-2 to TRBJ1-4; D remains ambiguous. CDR1 and CDR2 (germline): SGHTA, FQGNSA. The CDR3 is 16 residues long. V gave up 1 base and J gave up 4 bases, with 13 bases separating them. CDR3 sequence: CASSLGLKGINEKLFF. The CDR3 DNA sequence: TGTGCCAGCAGCTTAGGGTTAAAGGGAATTAATGAAAAACTGTTTTTT.

This sequence joins TRBV5-4 and TRBJ2-3, with 15 bases that match TRBD2. CDR3 length equals 18 residues. Germline V gene sequence: CDR1 SGHNT, CDR2 YYREEE (reference sequence). Germline trimming cut 4 bases from V and 0 bases from J; bases unmatched to any gene: 6. The chain's CDR3 is CASSLGLAGGYSTDTQYF. Here the CDR3 DNA reads TGTGCCAGCAGCCTGGGACTAGCGGGAGGTTATAGCACAGATACGCAGTATTTT.

This clone was counted a few times. The rearrangement uses TRBV5-4 and TRBJ1-2, with 8 bases matching TRBD1. The V gene's germline CDR1 is SGHNT and CDR2 YYREEE (reference sequence). V was clipped by 0 bases and J by 8 bases; unmatched bases: 9. The CDR3 runs 15 residues. The CDR3 coding sequence is TGTGCCAGCAGCTTGGTCGAAGGACAGGGTTGGGGCTACACCTTC. Translating it yields CASSLVEGQGWGYTF.

This clone was seen more than once but under ten times. Other DNA sequences in this sample translate to the same CDR3. The V call is TRBV7-9, the J call TRBJ2-1; possible D gene TRBD2, 5 bases. Deletions cut 4 bases from V and 6 bases from J, with 7 bases between. The CDR3 has 12 amino acids. CDR1 SEHNR and CDR2 FQNEAQ come from the germline V gene (reference sequence). CDR3 sequence reads: CASSSSRNEQFF. DNA for the CDR3: TGTGCCAGCAGCTCTAGCCGCAATGAGCAGTTCTTC. Using reference TRBV7-9 and TRBJ2-1 for the parts outside the CDR3, the full variable domain is DTGVSQNPRHKITKRGQNVTFRCDPISEHNRLYWYRQTLGQGPEFLTYFQNEAQLEKSRLLSDRFSAERPKGSFSTLEIQRTEQGDSAMYLCASSSSRNEQFFGPGTRLTVL.

This clone was detected once. V usage is TRBV27 and J usage is TRBJ2-7; 8 bases align to TRBD1. V lost 6 bases and J lost 2; bases outside the gene matches: 9. Germline V lookup: CDR1 MNHEY, CDR2 SMNVEV (reference sequence). There are 15 residues in the CDR3. The CDR3 is CASRDREKRPYEQYF. The CDR3 DNA reads as TGTGCCAGCAGGGACAGGGAAAAGAGACCCTACGAGCAGTACTTC.

CDR3 bases: TGTGCCAGCTCACCACCGGGCCACAATGAGCAGTTCTTC. Protein sequence: CASSPPGHNEQFF. V usage is TRBV18 and J usage is TRBJ2-1; D gene unclear. This CDR3 spans 13 amino acids. The germline V and J ends were trimmed by 0 bases and 5 bases, with 5 bases remaining between them. Germline assignment: CDR1 KGHSH and CDR2 LQKENI.

The chain is built from TRBV5-6 and TRBJ2-1; D remains unclear. Germline V gene sequence: CDR1 SGHDT, CDR2 YYEEEE. This CDR3 has 13 residues. V was shortened by 2 bases and J by 6 bases, with 9 bases between the two germline ends. CDR3 protein: CASSFVTRNEQFF. In nucleotides, the CDR3 is TGTGCCAGCAGCTTCGTGACCCGCAATGAGCAGTTCTTC.